This T cell receptor beta chain was profiled in a study of cytomegalovirus exposure and HLA in healthy donors. Primers included in the PCR were 60 Vbeta and 13 Jbeta primers. The assay was immunoSEQ multiplex PCR, and TCRdb's table has in-frame clones only and misses some. The sample shows roughly 130,000 clones, about 80% of them seen only once. Sequences were obtained from PBMCs. The receptor was isolated from a man between 35 and 55 years old in good health and CMV-seronegative.

CDR3 in amino acids: CASRETGQGNTEAFF. CDR3 sequence (DNA): TGTGCCAGCAGGGAAACGGGACAGGGGAACACTGAAGCTTTCTTT. This chain uses TRBV2 with TRBJ1-1; TRBD1 matches at 9 bases. The CDR3 loop spans 15 amino acids. Germline V gene lookup returns CDR1 SNHLY and CDR2 FYNNEI. The J segment lost 1 base and the V segment lost 6 bases, leaving 6 bases of the junction unmatched. The whole variable domain, remainder taken from reference TRBV2 and TRBJ1-1, is EPEVTQTPSHQVTQMGQEVILRCVPISNHLYFYWYRQILGQKVEFLVSFYNNEISEKSEIFDDQFSVERPDGSNFTLKIRSTKLEDSAMYFCASRETGQGNTEAFFGQGTRLTVV.